The following is a T cell receptor (beta chain) sequence with its context. The target of this receptor is not known. Per-base quality was not reported, and no clone a single base away is much larger than it. V lost 3 bases and J lost 3 bases; the stretch between them is 10 bases long. Including the terminal cysteine and phenylalanine, the CDR3 comprises 13 residues. The entry retains the CDR3 DNA only, 39 bases that are in frame from base 1. CDR1 SGDLS and CDR2 YYNGEE were looked up in the germline V gene. These data are taken from a study of chemoradiotherapy in HPV16-positive cancers (dated by TCRdb to between 2020 and 2023). Turning to the overall study: Functional T-cell assays on cells from two HPV16-positive patients defined candidate HPV-specific T-cell clones and common TCR motifs. The study asked whether T-cell immunity against the HPV oncoproteins E6 and E7 changes during chemoradiotherapy and whether it affects survival. The candidate HPV-specific TCRs and motifs were then tracked in TCR repertoires from over 80 patients with HPV-related cancers. Study-level results and caveats: Expansion of candidate HPV-specific clones and E7-related TCR motifs was observed in the tumor microenvironment during treatment, whereas no such expansion was observed for non-HPV-specific T cells. Only a couple of HPV16-positive patients were used to derive the functional definition of HPV-specific T cells, and the survival association was reported for HPV16-positive patients. Improved recurrence-free survival in HPV16-positive patients was associated with expansion of HPV-responsive T cells during chemoradiotherapy.

Repertoires were sampled repeatedly over the course of chemoradiotherapy so that clonal expansion in the tumor microenvironment could be followed. The library was generated by the immunoSEQ multiplex PCR assay. TCRdb's version of the immuneACCESS table is confined to in-frame rearrangements and falls short of the full clone set. An unresolved V gene accounts for under half of the shortfall where checked; the remainder is of unknown origin. A total of about 11,000 clones appear in this sample, roughly 92% of them only once. Roughly 1.8% of the sample rests with the top ten. The TCR was taken from a human donor with HPV-associated anogenital cancer. Here the chain combines TRBV9 and TRBJ2-7, with no D gene named confidently. Sample: blood, taken from a patient who underwent chemoradiotherapy. The CDR3 region reads CASSAHPNYEQYF. The nucleotide sequence is given as TGTGCCAGCAGCGCCCACCCCAACTACGAGCAGTACTTC.